This T cell receptor (beta chain) was observed in a study of T cell repertoires in cytomegalovirus infection. Overall study: Recently identified HLA-C-restricted CMV epitopes were among the peptides used. Evidence of both CMV infection and a matching HLA type came from public TCR beta signatures.

V gave up 2 bases and J gave up 0 bases, with 13 bases separating them. The CDR3 runs to 16 residues. Germline CDR1 reads LGHDT; CDR2 reads YNNKEL (reference sequence). Points from the study as a whole: Dominant in the ex vivo response were TCR beta clonotypes restricted by HLA-C and specific for CMV.

This clonotype was seen a few times. Its antigen is as yet unknown. TCRdb reprocessed the reads via MiXCR and lists one record per CDR3 protein. The sample consists of about 500,000 distinct CDR3 sequences, roughly 34% of them appearing once. The chain has TRBV3-1 and TRBJ1-1; no firm D call. The TCR originated in a human donor in good health (CMV status not recorded). Some clones in this sample may be carry-over from other donors' samples. The specimen comprised cultured PBMCs, sampled from culture after CMV antigen stimulation. The CDR3 DNA reads as TGTGCCAGCAGCCAAAAAGAGGTCCAGATGAACACTGAAGCTTTCTTT. Translation gives CASSQKEVQMNTEAFF.